The subject of this entry is one T cell receptor (beta chain). This clone was detected once. Its antigen is currently not known. The record has no base qualities; no much larger clone is one base away. TCRbeta CDR3 regions were amplified from genomic DNA by means of the immunoSEQ Assay, a bias-controlled multiplex PCR. Per the original workflow: The number of nucleated cells in each sample was estimated from the amplification of reference gene primers within the assay. To quantify the absolute abundance of each unique TCRbeta CDR3 rearrangement, sequence reads were collapsed and filtered. Productive Simpson clonality was computed per sample as the square root of Simpson's diversity index over productive rearrangements. TCRdb re-hosts the immuneACCESS table, in-frame sequences only. Its copies lack some clones; in the studies checked, an unresolved V gene accounts for under half of them, and the cause for the rest is not known. V, J and clone size reflect that table, while D and trimming were determined from the DNA. The sample table holds about 260,000 clones, of which 75% to 90% were seen once. In total, the top ten clones hold under 2.5% of the sample.

This sample stems from a study of blood T cell repertoires in COVID-19 (dated by TCRdb to between 2020 and 2021). Concerning the study at large: Samples from collaborators originated in the United States, Italy and Spain and spanned both the acute and convalescent phases of COVID-19. Sample metadata almost always included a de-identified subject ID, COVID-19 status, age in years and sex. Deeply sampled blood TCRbeta repertoires from subjects exposed to, actively infected with, or recovered from COVID-19 were included in the dataset. The repertoires were made available in a free public database intended to serve as a resource for research on the immune response to SARS-CoV-2. Where available, HLA class I and class II types were taken from metadata supplied by the sample provider and were not determined by assay-based typing. Samples came from the ongoing ImmuneRACE study (first 160 participants) plus 1,254 subjects from 6 global collaborators. The material from the prospective study consisted of cDNA or gDNA derived from T cells, B-cell-depleted T cells, or PBMCs.

Participants in the prospective study were enrolled through a virtual design, were aged about 18 to 100 years, and lived in 24 United States geographic areas. In the prospective study, participants were assigned to cohorts based on the clinical history participants reported in a screening survey and a study questionnaire. For ImmuneRACE Cohort 3, a participant was defined as recovered based on two consecutive negative NP/OP PCR tests, clearance by a healthcare professional, or resolution of symptoms. Mobile phlebotomists in the prospective study collected whole blood, serum and a nasopharyngeal or oropharyngeal swab from every participant. Participants in the prospective study had the option to provide additional blood draws and questionnaires over a 2-month period. Before DNA extraction, prospective study blood samples were shipped either frozen or at room temperature. General findings and caveats noted by the study authors: Clinical and demographic metadata were provided uncurated, with the amount varying by source and participant.

Measured from the cysteine to the phenylalanine, the CDR3 is 16 residues long. The kept DNA is CDR3 alone, 48 bases in frame from the first base. Ends trimmed: V by 2 bases, J by 2 bases; bases unmatched to a gene: 8. Looking up the germline V gene (reference sequence) yields CDR1 SGHAT and CDR2 FQDESV. The specimen sequenced was PBMCs or T cells enriched from blood (not recorded which). The rearrangement joined TRBV11-1 to TRBJ2-5; 7 bases in the middle match TRBD1. The sequence was collected from a woman aged 18-30 years who had recovered from COVID-19. The base sequence is TGTGCCAGCAGCTTATCTACGACAGGGTGGCAAGAGACCCAGTACTTC. It translates to CASSLSTTGWQETQYF.